What follows are 12 T cell receptor beta chains derived from one specimen sequenced in a study of CD8 T cells in Susac syndrome. Random-hexamer reverse transcription was applied to roughly 0.5 to 1 ug RNA. MiXCR was run by TCRdb on the immunoSEQ multiplex PCR reads, yielding one entry per CDR3 protein. Here the sample spans around 170,000 distinct CDR3 sequences, approximately 94% being singletons. The sequenced sample consisted of CD4+ T cells from PBMCs. The receptor source for this set is a human donor with Susac syndrome.

This sequence joins TRBV29-1 and TRBJ2-5; D ambiguous. The CDR3 has 11 residues. Germline CDR1 SQVTM, CDR2 ANQGSEA. The V end was cut by 4 bases, the J end by 7 bases, with 10 bases between. CDR3 sequence: CSVGVEGTQYF. The CDR3 DNA reads as TGCAGCGTTGGAGTGGAAGGGACCCAGTACTTC. The full variable domain, with the rest looked up from reference TRBV29-1 and TRBJ2-5, is SAVISQKPSRDICQRGTSLTIQCQVDSQVTMMFWYRQQPGQSLTLIATANQGSEATYESGFVIDKFPISRPNLTFSTLTVSNMSPEDSSIYLCSVGVEGTQYFGPGTRLLVL.

The genes are TRBV28 and TRBJ1-1; D ambiguous. The ends were cut back, 3 bases at V and 1 base at J, with 9 bases in the middle. The CDR3 has 14 residues. In germline, CDR1 is MDHEN, CDR2 SYDVKM. The chain's CDR3 is CASSLLGRNTEAFF. The CDR3 DNA follows: TGTGCCAGCAGTTTGCTAGGGCGGAACACTGAAGCTTTCTTT.

The chain employs TRBV14 and TRBJ1-1; TRBD1 matches at 10 bases. This CDR3 has 15 amino acids. The V gene end was trimmed by 6 bases and the J gene end by 6 bases; junction bases not matched to a gene: 10. From germline, CDR1 is SGHDN and CDR2 FVKESK. DNA of the CDR3: TGTGCCAGCAGGGACGGACAGGGGGGATGGGCTGAAGCTTTCTTT. Translation gives CASRDGQGGWAEAFF.

The rearrangement joins TRBV3-1 to TRBJ1-5; D remains unclear. V lost 7 bases, J lost 4 bases, and 14 bases lay in between. CDR1 and CDR2 (germline): LGHDT, YNNKEL (reference sequence). The CDR3 has 14 residues. The CDR3 bases are TGTGCCAGCACCCGCGACCCGGGAAATCAGCCCCAGCATTTT. This gives the protein CASTRDPGNQPQHF.

The chain uses TRBV2 and TRBJ2-2; a possible D gene is TRBD2 (5 bases). The CDR3 has 12 amino acids. Germline-derived CDR1 and CDR2 are SNHLY and FYNNEI. Between the trimmed V and J ends, which lost 10 bases and 8 bases, there was a span of 14 bases. The CDR3 here is CAIPEVSGELFF. The CDR3 nucleotides are TGTGCCATCCCGGAGGTTTCAGGGGAGCTGTTTTTT.

This sequence joins TRBV12-3 or TRBV12-4 and TRBJ2-7, with TRBD2 as a possible D gene (6 bases). This CDR3 is built from 13 residues. The V gene lost 2 bases and the J gene lost 6 bases, with 11 bases spanning the gap. CDR3 loop: CASSLLGRGEQYF. CDR3 bases: TGTGCCAGCAGTTTACTAGGGCGGGGCGAGCAGTACTTC.

The V gene is TRBV29-1, the J gene TRBJ1-1, with 11 bases matching TRBD1. CDR1 SQVTM and CDR2 ANQGSEA come from the germline V gene. The CDR3 sequence is 14 residues long. V lost 5 bases to trimming and J lost 4 bases; unmatched junction nucleotides: 6. The CDR3 sequence is CSVWDRGLGTEAFF. In DNA form, the CDR3 reads TGCAGCGTTTGGGACAGGGGGTTGGGCACTGAAGCTTTCTTT.

The rearrangement uses TRBV4-3 and TRBJ1-2; D gene unclear. Trimming took 1 base from V and 7 from J, leaving 7 bases between them. Germline V gives CDR1 LGHNA, CDR2 YSLEER. The length of the CDR3 is 12 residues. The CDR3 region has the DNA TGCGCCAGCAGCCAAGCCGCGGGTGGCTACACCTTC. Protein sequence: CASSQAAGGYTF.

The chain employs TRBV5-1 and TRBJ1-2; D perhaps matches TRBD1 (5 bases). CDR1 and CDR2 from the germline V gene are SGHRS and YFSETQ. CDR3 length equals 13 residues. V lost 0 bases and J lost 7, with 10 bases in between. The CDR3 spells CASSLEGVRGYTF. CDR3 bases: TGCGCCAGCAGCTTGGAAGGGGTTCGTGGCTACACCTTC.

V and J are TRBV2 and TRBJ1-2, with D hard to call. Per the germline V gene, CDR1 is SNHLY and CDR2 is FYNNEI. The V and J ends lost 7 bases and 5 bases respectively, with 17 bases between them. The CDR3 is made up of 14 amino acids. CDR3 nucleotide sequence: TGTGCCAGCACCCCTCTCGGGGTTAGGTATGGCTACACCTTC. This sequence encodes CASTPLGVRYGYTF. The full variable domain, with the rest looked up from reference TRBV2 and TRBJ1-2, is EPEVTQTPSHQVTQMGQEVILRCVPISNHLYFYWYRQILGQKVEFLVSFYNNEISEKSEIFDDQFSVERPDGSNFTLKIRSTKLEDSAMYFCASTPLGVRYGYTFGSGTRLTVV.

The J gene is TRBJ1-1, the V gene TRBV20-1, with 7 bases that match TRBD1. CDR1 is DFQATT and CDR2 is SNEGSKA in the germline V gene (reference sequence). V lost 3 bases, J lost 4 bases, and 2 bases stayed unmatched. This CDR3 spans 12 amino acids. CDR3 amino acids: CSARPGGTEAFF. The CDR3 coding sequence is TGCAGTGCTAGGCCAGGGGGCACTGAAGCTTTCTTT.

The chain employs TRBV7-2 and TRBJ2-1; TRBD2 agrees at 11 bases. The ends lost 0 bases at V and 7 bases at J; junction bases unmatched: 2. The CDR3 has 15 amino acids. CDR1 is SGHTA, CDR2 FQGNSA, per germline. In nucleotides, the CDR3 is TGTGCCAGCAGCTTAGCACTAGCGGGGGAAAATGAGCAGTTCTTC. Translation: CASSLALAGENEQFF.